This T cell receptor (beta chain) was identified during a study of graft-versus-host responses after intestinal transplantation. This clone was counted a few times. What it binds is not known. Using immunoSEQ multiplex PCR, the repertoire was profiled, and TCRdb retains in-frame clones only, with some absent. The table lists 60,000 to 70,000 clones, around 86% of them singletons, with about 1.7% in the top ten. Study conclusions and caveats: An association linked early post-transplant HvG declines with peak circulating GvH clone levels.

Intraepithelial plus lamina propria lymphocytes were released by processing graft tissue. The specimen comprised ileum tissue, sampled less than 400 days after transplant. This clonotype was sampled from a human patient who received an intestinal transplant, so some T cells may come from the graft donor.

The chain's CDR3 is CASSYSSGVSYEQYF. The DNA for the CDR3 is TGTGCCAGCAGTTACTCCTCGGGGGTATCCTACGAGCAGTACTTC. V is TRBV6-5 and J is TRBJ2-7; D is perhaps TRBD2 (6 bases). V shed 0 bases and J shed 1 base, with 10 bases lying between them. The CDR3 is 15 amino acids. Germline V CDR1 and CDR2: MNHEY, SVGAGI.